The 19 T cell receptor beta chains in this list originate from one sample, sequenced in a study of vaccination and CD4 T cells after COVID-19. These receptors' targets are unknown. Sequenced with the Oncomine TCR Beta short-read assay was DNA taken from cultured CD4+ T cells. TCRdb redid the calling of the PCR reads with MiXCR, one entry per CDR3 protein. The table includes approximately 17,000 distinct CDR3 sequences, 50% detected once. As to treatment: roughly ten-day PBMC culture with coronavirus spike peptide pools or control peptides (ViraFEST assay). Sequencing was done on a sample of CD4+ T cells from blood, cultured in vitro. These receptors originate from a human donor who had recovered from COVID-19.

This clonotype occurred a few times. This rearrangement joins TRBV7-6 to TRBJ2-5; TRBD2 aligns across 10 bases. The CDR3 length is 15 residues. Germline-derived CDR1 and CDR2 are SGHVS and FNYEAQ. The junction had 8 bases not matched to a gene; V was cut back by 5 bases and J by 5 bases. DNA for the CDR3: TGTGCCAGCAGCGTTACTAGCGGGGCTGGGGAGACCCAGTACTTC. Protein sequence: CASSVTSGAGETQYF.

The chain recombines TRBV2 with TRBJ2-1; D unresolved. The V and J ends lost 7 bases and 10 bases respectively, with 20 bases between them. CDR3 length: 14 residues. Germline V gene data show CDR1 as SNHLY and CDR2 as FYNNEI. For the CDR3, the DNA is TGTGCCAGCACCCTTCATTATGCCGCCGGGGAGCAGTTCTTC. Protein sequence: CASTLHYAAGEQFF. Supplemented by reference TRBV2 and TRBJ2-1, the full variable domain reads EPEVTQTPSHQVTQMGQEVILRCVPISNHLYFYWYRQILGQKVEFLVSFYNNEISEKSEIFDDQFSVERPDGSNFTLKIRSTKLEDSAMYFCASTLHYAAGEQFFGPGTRLTVL.

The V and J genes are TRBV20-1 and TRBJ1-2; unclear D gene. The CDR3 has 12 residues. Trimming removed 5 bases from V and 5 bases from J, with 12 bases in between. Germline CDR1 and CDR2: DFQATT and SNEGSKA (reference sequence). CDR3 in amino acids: CSAERHSYGYTF. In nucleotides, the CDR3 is TGCAGTGCTGAGAGACATTCTTATGGCTACACCTTC.

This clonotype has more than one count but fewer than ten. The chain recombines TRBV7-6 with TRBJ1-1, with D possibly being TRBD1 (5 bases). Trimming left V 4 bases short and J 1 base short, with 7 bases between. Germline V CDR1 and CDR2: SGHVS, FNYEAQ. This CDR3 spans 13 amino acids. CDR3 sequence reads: CASSSGPNTEAFF. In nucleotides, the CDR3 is TGTGCCAGCAGCTCAGGGCCGAACACTGAAGCTTTCTTT.

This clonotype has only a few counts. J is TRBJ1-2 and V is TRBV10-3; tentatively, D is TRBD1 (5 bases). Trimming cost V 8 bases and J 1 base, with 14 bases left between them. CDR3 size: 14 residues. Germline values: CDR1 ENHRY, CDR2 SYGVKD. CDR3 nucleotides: TGTGCCATCGCGGGGCCTACAGTTAACTATGGCTACACCTTC. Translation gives CAIAGPTVNYGYTF.

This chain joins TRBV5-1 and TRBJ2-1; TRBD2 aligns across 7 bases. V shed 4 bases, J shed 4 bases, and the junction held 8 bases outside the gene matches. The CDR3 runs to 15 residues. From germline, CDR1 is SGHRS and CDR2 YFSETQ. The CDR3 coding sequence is TGCGCCAGCAGCGTAGGGGTGGGGGGGTACAATGAGCAGTTCTTC. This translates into CASSVGVGGYNEQFF.

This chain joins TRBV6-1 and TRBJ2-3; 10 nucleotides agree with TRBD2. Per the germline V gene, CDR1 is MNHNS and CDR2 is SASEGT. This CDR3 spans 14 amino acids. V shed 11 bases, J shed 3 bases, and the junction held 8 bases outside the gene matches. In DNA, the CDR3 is TGTGCCGGCGCTAGCGGGAGAGGGACAGATACGCAGTATTTT. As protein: CAGASGRGTDTQYF.

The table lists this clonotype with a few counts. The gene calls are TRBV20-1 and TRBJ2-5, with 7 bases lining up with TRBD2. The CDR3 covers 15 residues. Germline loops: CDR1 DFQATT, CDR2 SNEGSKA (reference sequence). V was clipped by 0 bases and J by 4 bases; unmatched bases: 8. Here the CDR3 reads CSARDQAGALETQYF. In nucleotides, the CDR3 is TGCAGTGCTAGAGATCAGGCGGGAGCGCTAGAGACCCAGTACTTC.

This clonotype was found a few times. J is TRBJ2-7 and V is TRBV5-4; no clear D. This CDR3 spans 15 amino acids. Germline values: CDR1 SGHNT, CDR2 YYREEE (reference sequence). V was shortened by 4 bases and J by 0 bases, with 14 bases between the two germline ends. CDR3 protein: CASSPGSRFSYEQYF. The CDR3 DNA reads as TGTGCCAGCAGCCCCGGATCCAGATTCTCCTACGAGCAGTACTTC.

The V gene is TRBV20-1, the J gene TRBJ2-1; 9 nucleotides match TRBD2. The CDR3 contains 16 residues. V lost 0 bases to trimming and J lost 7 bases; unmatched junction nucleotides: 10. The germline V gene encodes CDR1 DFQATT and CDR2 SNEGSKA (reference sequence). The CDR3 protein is CSARDLSAGGRNEQFF. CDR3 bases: TGCAGTGCTAGAGATTTGTCGGCGGGAGGGCGGAATGAGCAGTTCTTC.

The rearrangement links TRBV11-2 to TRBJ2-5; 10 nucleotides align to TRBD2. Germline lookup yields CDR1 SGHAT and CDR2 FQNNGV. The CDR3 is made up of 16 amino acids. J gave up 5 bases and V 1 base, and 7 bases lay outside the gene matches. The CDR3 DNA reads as TGTGCCAGCAGCTTAGCTCTAGCGGGAGTTGGGGAGACCCAGTACTTC. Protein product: CASSLALAGVGETQYF.

In DNA form, the CDR3 reads TGTGCCTGGAATTTACAGGGGGCGGTAGCTTTCTTT. This gives the protein CAWNLQGAVAFF. V is TRBV30 and J is TRBJ1-1; 9 positions agree with TRBD1. Germline V gives CDR1 GTSNPN, CDR2 SVGIG (reference sequence). The trim removed 4 bases at V and 10 bases at J, leaving 7 bases unmatched. This CDR3 has 12 amino acids.

CDR3 nucleotide sequence: TGTGCCAGCAGGCCGCCGTGGGGATGGGACACTGAAGCTTTCTTT. Protein: CASRPPWGWDTEAFF. This sequence joins TRBV2 and TRBJ1-1; D remains ambiguous. The CDR3 spans 15 residues. Between the trimmed V and J ends, which lost 6 bases and 3 bases, there was a span of 17 bases. Germline V gene sequence: CDR1 SNHLY, CDR2 FYNNEI.

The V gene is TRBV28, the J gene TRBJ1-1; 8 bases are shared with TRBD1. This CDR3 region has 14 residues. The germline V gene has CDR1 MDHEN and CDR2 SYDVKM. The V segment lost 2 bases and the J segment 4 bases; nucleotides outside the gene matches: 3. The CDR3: CASSLQGARTEAFF. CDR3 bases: TGTGCCAGCAGTTTACAGGGGGCGCGCACTGAAGCTTTCTTT.

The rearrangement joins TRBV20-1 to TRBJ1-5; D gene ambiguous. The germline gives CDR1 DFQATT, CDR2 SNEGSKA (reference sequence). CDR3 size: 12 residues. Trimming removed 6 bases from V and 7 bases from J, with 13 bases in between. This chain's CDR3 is CSAVPPAQPQHF. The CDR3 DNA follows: TGCAGTGCCGTTCCTCCGGCCCAGCCCCAGCATTTT.

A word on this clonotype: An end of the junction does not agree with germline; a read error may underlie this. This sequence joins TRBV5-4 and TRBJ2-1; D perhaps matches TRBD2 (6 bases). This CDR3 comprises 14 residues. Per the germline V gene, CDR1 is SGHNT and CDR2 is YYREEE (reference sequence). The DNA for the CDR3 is TGTGCCAGCAGCCCTACTAGCTCCGACAATGAGCAGTTCTTC. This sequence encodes CASSPTSSDNEQFF. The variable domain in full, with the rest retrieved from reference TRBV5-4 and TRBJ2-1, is ETGVTQSPTHLIKTRGQQVTLRCSSQSGHNTVSWYQQALGQGPQFIFQYYREEENGRGNFPPRFSGLQFPNYSSELNVNALELDDSALYLCASSPTSSDNEQFFGPGTRLTVL.

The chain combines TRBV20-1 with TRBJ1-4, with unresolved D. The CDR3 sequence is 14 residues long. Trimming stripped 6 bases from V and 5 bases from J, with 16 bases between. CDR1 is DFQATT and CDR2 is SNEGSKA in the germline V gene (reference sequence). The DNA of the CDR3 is TGCAGTGCCTACAGCGAGGGTCGAAATGAAAAACTGTTTTTT. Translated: CSAYSEGRNEKLFF.

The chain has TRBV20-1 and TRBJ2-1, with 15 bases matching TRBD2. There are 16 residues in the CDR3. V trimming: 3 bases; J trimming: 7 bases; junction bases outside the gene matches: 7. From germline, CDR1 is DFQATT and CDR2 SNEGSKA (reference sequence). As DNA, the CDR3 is TGCAGTGCTAGTCCTAGGACTAGCGGGAGGGAAAATGAGCAGTTCTTC. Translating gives CSASPRTSGRENEQFF.

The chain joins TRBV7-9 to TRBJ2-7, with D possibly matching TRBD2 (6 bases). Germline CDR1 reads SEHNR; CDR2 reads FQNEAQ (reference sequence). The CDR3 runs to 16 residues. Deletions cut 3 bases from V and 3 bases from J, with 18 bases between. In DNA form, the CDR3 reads TGTGCCAGCAGCTTTTATAAGGGGAGGTATTTCTACGAGCAGTACTTC. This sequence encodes CASSFYKGRYFYEQYF.